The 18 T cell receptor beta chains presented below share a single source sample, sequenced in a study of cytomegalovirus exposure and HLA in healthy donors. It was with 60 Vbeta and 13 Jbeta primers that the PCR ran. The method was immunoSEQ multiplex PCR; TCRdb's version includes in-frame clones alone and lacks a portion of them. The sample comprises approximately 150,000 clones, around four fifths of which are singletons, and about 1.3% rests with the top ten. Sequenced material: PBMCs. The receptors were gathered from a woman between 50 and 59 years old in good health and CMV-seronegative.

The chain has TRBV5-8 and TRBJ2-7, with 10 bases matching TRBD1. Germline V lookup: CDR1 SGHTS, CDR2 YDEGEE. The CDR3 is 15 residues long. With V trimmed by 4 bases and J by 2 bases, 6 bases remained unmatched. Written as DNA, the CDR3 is TGTGCCAGCAGCCATCGCGGGACAGGGGCCTACGAGCAGTACTTC. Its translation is CASSHRGTGAYEQYF. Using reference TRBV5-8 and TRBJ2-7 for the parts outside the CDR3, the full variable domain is EAGVTQSPTHLIKTRGQQATLRCSPISGHTSVYWYQQALGLGLQFLLWYDEGEERNRGNFPPRFSGRQFPNYSSELNVNALELEDSALYLCASSHRGTGAYEQYFGPGTRLTVT.

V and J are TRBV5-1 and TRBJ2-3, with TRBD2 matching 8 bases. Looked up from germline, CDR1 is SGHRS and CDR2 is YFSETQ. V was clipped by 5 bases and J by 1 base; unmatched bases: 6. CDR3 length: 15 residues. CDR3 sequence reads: CASSTGTSRTDTQYF. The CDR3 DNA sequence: TGCGCCAGCAGTACCGGGACTAGTCGCACAGATACGCAGTATTTT.

The CDR3 DNA reads TGCAGCGTTCCCTTCAGGGGTTCAAACACTGAAGCTTTCTTT. Encoded protein: CSVPFRGSNTEAFF. The chain uses TRBV29-1 and TRBJ1-1, with D maybe TRBD1 (6 bases). Germline CDR1 and CDR2: SQVTM and ANQGSEA. The CDR3 extends over 14 amino acids. V was cut by 5 bases and J by 2 bases, with 15 bases left in between.

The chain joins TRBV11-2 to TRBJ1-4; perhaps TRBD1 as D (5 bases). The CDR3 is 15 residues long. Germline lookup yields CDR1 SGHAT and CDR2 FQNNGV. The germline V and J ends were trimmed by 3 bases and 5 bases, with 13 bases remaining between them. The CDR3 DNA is TGTGCCAGCAGCTTCCGGCAGGGCCTCAATGAAAAACTGTTTTTT. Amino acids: CASSFRQGLNEKLFF.

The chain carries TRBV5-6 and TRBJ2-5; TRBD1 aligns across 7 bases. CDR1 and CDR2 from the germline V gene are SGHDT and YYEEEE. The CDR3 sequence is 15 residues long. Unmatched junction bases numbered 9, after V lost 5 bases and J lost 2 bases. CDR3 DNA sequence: TGTGCCAGCAGGTGGGGACAGACTAATCAAGAGACCCAGTACTTC. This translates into CASRWGQTNQETQYF.

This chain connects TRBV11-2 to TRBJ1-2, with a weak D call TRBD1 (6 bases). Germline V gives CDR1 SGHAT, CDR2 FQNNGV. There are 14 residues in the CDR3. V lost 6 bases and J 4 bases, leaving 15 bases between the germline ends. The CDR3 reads CASSRGGAGYGYTF. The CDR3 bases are TGTGCCAGCAGTCGGGGGGGCGCCGGCTATGGCTACACCTTC.

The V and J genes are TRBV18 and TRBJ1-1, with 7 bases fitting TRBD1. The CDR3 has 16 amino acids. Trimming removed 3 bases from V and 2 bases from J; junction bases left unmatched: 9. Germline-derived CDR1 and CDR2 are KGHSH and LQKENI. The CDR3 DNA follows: TGTGCCAGCTCACCTATTGAAGGGGGCAGAAACACTGAAGCTTTCTTT. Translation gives CASSPIEGGRNTEAFF.

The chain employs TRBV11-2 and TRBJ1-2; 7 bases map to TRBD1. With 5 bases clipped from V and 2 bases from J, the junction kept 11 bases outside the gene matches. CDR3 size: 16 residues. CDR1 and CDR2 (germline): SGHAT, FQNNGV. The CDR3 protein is CASSKRPGQQNYGYTF. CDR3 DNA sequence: TGTGCCAGCAGCAAGCGCCCGGGACAGCAGAACTATGGCTACACCTTC.

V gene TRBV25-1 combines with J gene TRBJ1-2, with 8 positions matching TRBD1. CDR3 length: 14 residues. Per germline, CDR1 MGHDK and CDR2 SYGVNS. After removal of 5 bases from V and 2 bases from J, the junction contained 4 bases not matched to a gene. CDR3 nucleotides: TGTGCCAGCAGTCGGACAGGGAAAAACTATGGCTACACCTTC. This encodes CASSRTGKNYGYTF.

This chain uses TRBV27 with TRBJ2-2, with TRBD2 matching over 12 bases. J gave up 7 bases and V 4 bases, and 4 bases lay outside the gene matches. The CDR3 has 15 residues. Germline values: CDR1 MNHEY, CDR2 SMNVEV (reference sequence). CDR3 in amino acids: CASSWTSGNYGELFF. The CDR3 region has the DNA TGTGCCAGCAGTTGGACTAGCGGGAACTACGGGGAGCTGTTTTTT.

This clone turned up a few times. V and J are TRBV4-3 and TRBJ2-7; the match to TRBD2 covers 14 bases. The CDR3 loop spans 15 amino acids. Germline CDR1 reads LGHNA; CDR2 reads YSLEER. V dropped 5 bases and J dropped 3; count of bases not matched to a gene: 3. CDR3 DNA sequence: TGCGCCAGCAGCTTCGGGACTAGCGGGGGCTACGAGCAGTACTTC. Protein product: CASSFGTSGGYEQYF.

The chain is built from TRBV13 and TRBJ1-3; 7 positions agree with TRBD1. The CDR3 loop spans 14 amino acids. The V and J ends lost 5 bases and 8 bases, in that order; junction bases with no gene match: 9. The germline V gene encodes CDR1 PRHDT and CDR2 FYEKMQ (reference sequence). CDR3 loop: CASSKGTVRDTIYF. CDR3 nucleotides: TGTGCCAGCAGCAAAGGGACAGTCAGGGACACCATATATTTT.

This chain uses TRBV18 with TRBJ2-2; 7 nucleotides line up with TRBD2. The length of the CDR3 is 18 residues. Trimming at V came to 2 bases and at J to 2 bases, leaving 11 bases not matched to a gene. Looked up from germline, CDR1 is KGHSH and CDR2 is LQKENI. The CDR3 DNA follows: TGTGCCAGCTCACCATCATATTTTCTAGCGGTCAACACCGGGGAGCTGTTTTTT. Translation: CASSPSYFLAVNTGELFF.

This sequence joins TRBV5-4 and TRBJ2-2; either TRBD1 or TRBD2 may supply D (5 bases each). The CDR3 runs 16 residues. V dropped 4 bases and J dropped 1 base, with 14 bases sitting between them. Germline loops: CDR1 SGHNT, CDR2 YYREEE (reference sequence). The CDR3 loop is CASSLGVAQNTGELFF. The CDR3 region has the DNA TGTGCCAGCAGCCTGGGGGTAGCCCAGAACACCGGGGAGCTGTTTTTT.

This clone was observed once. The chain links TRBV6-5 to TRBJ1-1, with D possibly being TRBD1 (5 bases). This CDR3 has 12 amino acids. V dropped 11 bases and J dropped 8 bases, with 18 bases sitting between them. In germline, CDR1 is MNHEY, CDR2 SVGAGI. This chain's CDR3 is CAVRIRWGEAFF. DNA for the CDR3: TGTGCCGTCCGGATACGTTGGGGCGAAGCTTTCTTT.

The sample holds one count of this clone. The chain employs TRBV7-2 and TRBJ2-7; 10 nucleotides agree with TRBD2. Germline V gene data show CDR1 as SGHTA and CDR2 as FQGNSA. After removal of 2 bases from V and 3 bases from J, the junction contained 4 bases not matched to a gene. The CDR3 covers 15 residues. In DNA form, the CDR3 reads TGTGCCAGCAGCTTACTAGCGGGGGCTAACTACGAGCAGTACTTC. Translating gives CASSLLAGANYEQYF.

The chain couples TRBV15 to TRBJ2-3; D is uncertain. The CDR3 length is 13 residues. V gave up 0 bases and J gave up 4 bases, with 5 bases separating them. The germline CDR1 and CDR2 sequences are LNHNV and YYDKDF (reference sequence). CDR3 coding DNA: TGTGCCACCAGCAGAGATGCGCCAGATACGCAGTATTTT. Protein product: CATSRDAPDTQYF.

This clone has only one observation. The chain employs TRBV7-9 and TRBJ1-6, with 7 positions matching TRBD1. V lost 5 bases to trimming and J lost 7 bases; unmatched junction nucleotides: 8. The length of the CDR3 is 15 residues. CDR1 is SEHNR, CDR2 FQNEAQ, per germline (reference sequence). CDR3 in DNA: TGTGCCAGCAGCCCTCCGGGACAGCTAAATTCACCCCTCCACTTT. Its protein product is CASSPPGQLNSPLHF.